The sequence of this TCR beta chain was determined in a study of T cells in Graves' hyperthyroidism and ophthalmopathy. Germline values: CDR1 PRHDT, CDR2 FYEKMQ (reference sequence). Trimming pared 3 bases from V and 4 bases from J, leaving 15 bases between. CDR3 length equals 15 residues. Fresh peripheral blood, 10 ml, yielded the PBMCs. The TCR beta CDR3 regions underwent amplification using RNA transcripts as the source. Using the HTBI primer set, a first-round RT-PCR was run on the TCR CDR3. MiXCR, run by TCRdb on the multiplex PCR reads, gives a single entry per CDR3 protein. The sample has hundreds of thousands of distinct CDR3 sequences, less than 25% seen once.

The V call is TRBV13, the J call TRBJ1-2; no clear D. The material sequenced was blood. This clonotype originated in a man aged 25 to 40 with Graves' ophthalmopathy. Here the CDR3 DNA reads TGTGCCAGCAGCTTTGGCCGCCCACCCATCTATGGCTACACCTTC. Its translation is CASSFGRPPIYGYTF.